One and the same sample provided the 23 T cell receptor beta chains below, sequenced in a study of T cell repertoires in cytomegalovirus infection. TCRdb re-analysed the reads in MiXCR, keeping a single row per CDR3 protein. The data show approximately 910,000 distinct CDR3 sequences, roughly 30% seen once. Their cognate antigens are unknown. The sample here was cultured CD8+ T cells from PBMCs, taken from culture after CMV antigen stimulation. Source of these receptors: a human donor in good health (CMV status not recorded). Some clones in this sample may be carry-over from other donors' samples.

The CDR3 spells CASSYSKGGYEQHV. CDR3 nucleotides: TGTGCCAGCAGTTACTCGAAGGGTGGCTACGAGCAGCACGTC. V and J are TRBV6-5 and TRBJ2-7; no clear D. The CDR3 sequence is 14 residues long. The V gene's germline CDR1 is MNHEY and CDR2 SVGAGI.

CDR3 sequence: CASSLTEYSEQYF. Here the CDR3 DNA reads TGTGCCAGCAGTTTGACAGAGTATAGCGAGCAGTACTTC. J is TRBJ2-5 and V is TRBV27; D perhaps matches TRBD1 (5 bases). The closer fit of TRBJ2-7 to the DNA end suggests the J call may be wrong. The CDR3 is made up of 13 amino acids. From germline, CDR1 is MNHEY and CDR2 SMNVEV (reference sequence).

This clonotype was seen only a few times. CDR3: CASIKGGPTTDTQYF. CDR3 bases: TGTGCCAGCATCAAGGGGGGCCCGACCACAGATACGCAGTATTTT. The chain employs TRBV12-3 or TRBV12-4 and TRBJ2-3; D may be TRBD1 or TRBD2 (6 bases each). This CDR3 spans 15 amino acids. The germline V and J ends were trimmed by 7 bases and 2 bases, with 16 bases remaining between them.

This clonotype was observed at least ten times. This chain connects TRBV7-2 to TRBJ2-1; TRBD2 matches 10 bases. In germline, CDR1 is SGHTA, CDR2 FQGNSA. V lost 4 bases and J lost 0; bases outside the gene matches: 15. There are 20 residues in the CDR3. The CDR3 DNA follows: TGTGCCAGCAGCTCACGGAAGCGGGGGGGCCGGACAAGCTCCTACAATGAGCAGTTCTTC. It translates to CASSSRKRGGRTSSYNEQFF. Drawing the rest from reference TRBV7-2 and TRBJ2-1, the complete variable domain is GAGVSQSPSNKVTEKGKDVELRCDPISGHTALYWYRQSLGQGLEFLIYFQGNSAPDKSGLPSDRFSAERTGGSVSTLTIQRTQQEDSAVYLCASSSRKRGGRTSSYNEQFFGPGTRLTVL.

This clonotype was counted between two and nine times. J is TRBJ2-2 and V is TRBV6-5, with D perhaps matching TRBD1 (5 bases). V lost 0 bases, J lost 7 bases, and 15 bases lay in between. This CDR3 spans 16 amino acids. Germline CDR1 MNHEY, CDR2 SVGAGI. The CDR3 nucleotides read TGTGCCAGCAGTTACTCGATGGACACCAGTCGCGGGGAGCTGTTTTTT. This encodes CASSYSMDTSRGELFF.

This clonotype appeared a few times. The chain has TRBV28 and TRBJ1-4; D might be TRBD1 (5 bases). Trimming left V 3 bases short and J 5 bases short, with 22 bases between. CDR3 length: 18 amino acids. Germline V CDR1 and CDR2: MDHEN, SYDVKM. In DNA, the CDR3 is TGTGCCAGCAGTTTCCAGGGAACCTTGACCGCCAAAAATGAAAAACTGTTTTTT. Its translation is CASSFQGTLTAKNEKLFF.

In this sample, this clonotype turned up many times. The V and J genes are TRBV12-3 or TRBV12-4 and TRBJ1-2; no clear D. Trimming cost V 6 bases and J 4 bases, with 15 bases left between them. The CDR3 sequence is 14 residues long. This chain's CDR3 is CASRVVGSFYGYTF. The CDR3 DNA reads as TGTGCCAGCAGGGTAGTAGGCAGCTTCTATGGCTACACCTTC.

This clonotype was counted ten times or more. The chain carries TRBV7-6 and TRBJ2-7; D is unresolved. Trimming left V 5 bases short and J 7 bases short, with 21 bases between. Germline lookup yields CDR1 SGHVS and CDR2 FNYEAQ. This CDR3 is built from 15 residues. The CDR3 region is CASSPGSPTVGEQYF. The CDR3 coding sequence is TGTGCCAGCAGCCCAGGATCTCCTACGGTGGGTGAGCAGTACTTC.

This chain links TRBV4-1 with TRBJ1-2; 9 positions agree with TRBD1. CDR1 is MGHRA and CDR2 is YSYEKL in the germline V gene. The CDR3 has 16 amino acids. After removal of 3 bases from V and 4 bases from J, the junction contained 9 bases not matched to a gene. CDR3 loop: CASSHSLGQGFYGYTF. DNA for the CDR3: TGCGCCAGCAGCCATTCTCTGGGACAGGGCTTCTATGGCTACACCTTC.

About this clonotype itself: One base away lies a much larger clone, so this may be a sequencing read error. The J gene is TRBJ1-5, the V gene TRBV7-4, with a weak D call TRBD1 (6 bases). The V end was cut by 3 bases, the J end by 9 bases, with 15 bases between. The length of the CDR3 is 14 residues. Germline values: CDR1 SGHVT, CDR2 SQSDAQ. CDR3 bases: TGTGCCAGCAGCTTGGGACAAGGGGTCGGGCCCCAGCATTTT. Its protein product is CASSLGQGVGPQHF.

The J gene is TRBJ2-7, the V gene TRBV20-1; tentatively, D is TRBD1 or TRBD2 (5 bases each). Trimming took off 0 bases at V and 2 bases at J, with 11 bases between the two ends. Germline loops: CDR1 DFQATT, CDR2 SNEGSKA (reference sequence). The CDR3 has 14 amino acids. CDR3 protein: CSARERGSPYEQYF. CDR3 DNA: TGCAGTGCTAGAGAACGGGGCAGTCCCTACGAGCAGTACTTC.

CDR3 DNA sequence: TGTGCCAGCAGCTTAGCGTGGCGCTCCAGGGTGATAGGAGTGGAAGAGACCCAGTACTTC. It specifies CASSLAWRSRVIGVEETQYF. The chain has TRBV7-8 and TRBJ2-5, with D possibly being TRBD1 (5 bases). The germline V gene encodes CDR1 SGHVS and CDR2 FQNEAQ. Deletions cut 0 bases from V and 3 bases from J, with 26 bases between. CDR3 size: 20 residues. Variable domain in full (rest from reference TRBV7-8 and TRBJ2-5): GAGVSQSPRYKVAKRGQDVALRCDPISGHVSLFWYQQALGQGPEFLTYFQNEAQLDKSGLPSDRFFAERPEGSVSTLKIQRTQQEDSAVYLCASSLAWRSRVIGVEETQYFGPGTRLLVL.

V and J are TRBV11-3 and TRBJ2-3; D remains unclear. Germline assignment: CDR1 SGHNT and CDR2 YENEEA. V lost 5 bases and J lost 4, with 7 bases in between. This CDR3 is built from 12 residues. CDR3 in amino acids: CASSHRSDTQYF. CDR3 nucleotides: TGTGCCAGCAGCCACCGGTCAGATACGCAGTATTTT.

The rearrangement links TRBV28 to TRBJ2-2, with D uncertain. Deletions cut 0 bases from V and 5 bases from J, with 10 bases between. The CDR3 runs to 15 residues. The germline V gene encodes CDR1 MDHEN and CDR2 SYDVKM. CDR3 bases: TGTGCCAGCAGTTTATGGAGCTCCATTACCGGGGAGCTGTTTTTT. Its protein is CASSLWSSITGELFF.

This CDR3 is CASSLVQCEEYF. The CDR3 coding sequence is TGTGCCAGCAGTTTGGTCCAATGTGAGGAGTACTTC. J is TRBJ2-4 and V is TRBV27; no firm D call. V gave up 3 bases and J gave up 14 bases, with 14 bases separating them. The CDR3 runs to 12 residues. Germline CDR1 reads MNHEY; CDR2 reads SMNVEV (reference sequence).

The gene calls are TRBV12-3 or TRBV12-4 and TRBJ1-1; D is possibly TRBD1 (5 bases). The V end lost 7 bases, the J end lost 14 bases, and 14 bases lay between the germline ends. This CDR3 contains 10 residues. This chain's CDR3 is CASTKLGTFF. DNA for the CDR3: TGTGCCAGCACCAAATTGGGGACGTTCTTT.

In its sample, this clonotype was seen a few times. This sequence joins TRBV6-6 and TRBJ2-7, with D unclear. The germline gives CDR1 MNHNY, CDR2 SVGAGI (reference sequence). CDR3 size: 14 residues. Deletions cut 0 bases from V and 4 bases from J, with 10 bases between. CDR3 amino acids: CASSYSKTPYEQYF. In nucleotides, the CDR3 is TGTGCCAGCAGTTACTCGAAGACCCCTTACGAGCAGTACTTC.

The J gene is TRBJ2-3, the V gene TRBV5-1; D unresolved. This CDR3 contains 13 residues. Trimming cost V 4 bases and J 0 bases, with 6 bases left between them. CDR1 SGHRS and CDR2 YFSETQ come from the germline V gene. CDR3 region: CASSAASTDTQYF. The CDR3 DNA reads TGCGCCAGCAGCGCAGCCAGCACAGATACGCAGTATTTT.

This clonotype turned up a few times. The chain employs TRBV7-2 and TRBJ1-4; a possible D gene is TRBD1 (5 bases). The germline V gene has CDR1 SGHTA and CDR2 FQGNSA. The CDR3 is 15 residues long. Deletions cut 6 bases from V and 1 base from J, with 12 bases between. CDR3 in amino acids: CASSLRQLTNEKLFF. As DNA, the CDR3 is TGTGCCAGCAGTTTACGACAGTTAACTAATGAAAAACTGTTTTTT.

This clonotype was counted at least ten times. The chain carries TRBV7-2 and TRBJ1-5, with TRBD1 as a possible D gene (5 bases). This CDR3 region has 15 residues. In germline, CDR1 is SGHTA, CDR2 FQGNSA. V was pared by 6 bases and J by 1 base, with 13 bases between. The CDR3 DNA reads TGTGCCAGCAGAGCAAGGGACGGGAGCAATCAGCCCCAGCATTTT. Amino acids: CASRARDGSNQPQHF.

The chain links TRBV4-3 to TRBJ2-5; 8 positions agree with TRBD1. The CDR3 spans 15 residues. J lost 4 bases, V lost 4 bases, and 8 bases had no gene match. In germline, CDR1 is LGHNA, CDR2 YSLEER. The CDR3 DNA follows: TGCGCCAGCAGCCGAGATTCCGGGACAGGAGAGACCCAGTACTTC. This encodes CASSRDSGTGETQYF.

This clonotype was counted at least ten times. The chain combines TRBV7-9 with TRBJ2-1; D not certain. This CDR3 has 15 amino acids. Germline V gene lookup returns CDR1 SEHNR and CDR2 FQNEAQ (reference sequence). Trimming took off 5 bases at V and 0 bases at J, with 11 bases between the two ends. The CDR3, as DNA: TGTGCCAGCAGCGGCGACTTGCCCTCCTACAATGAGCAGTTCTTC. Encoded protein: CASSGDLPSYNEQFF.

The chain uses TRBV19 and TRBJ2-1; unclear D gene. Deletions cut 0 bases from V and 7 bases from J, with 10 bases between. This CDR3 contains 14 residues. Germline V gene sequence: CDR1 LNHDA, CDR2 SQIVND (reference sequence). CDR3 sequence (DNA): TGTGCCAGTAGTATAGATCTCACGGTTAATGAGCAGTTCTTC. Protein product: CASSIDLTVNEQFF.